One sample yielded the 5 T cell receptor beta chains listed below, sequenced in a study of blood T cell repertoires in COVID-19. The assay was immunoSEQ multiplex PCR, and TCRdb's table has in-frame clones only and misses some. The data hold 150,000 to 200,000 clones, with 85% observed a single time. Sequencing was performed on peripheral blood. These receptor sequences come from a human donor with acute or convalescent COVID-19. The donor label of this sample is uncertain.

V is TRBV5-1 and J is TRBJ2-7, with 8 bases fitting TRBD1. Germline CDR1 and CDR2: SGHRS and YFSETQ. The CDR3 runs 15 residues. V dropped 7 bases and J dropped 3; count of bases not matched to a gene: 12. The CDR3 protein is CASSSEDRAFYEQYF. The CDR3 DNA reads TGCGCCAGCTCCTCCGAGGACAGGGCCTTCTACGAGCAGTACTTC.

The V call is TRBV19, the J call TRBJ1-1, with unresolved D. Germline loops: CDR1 LNHDA, CDR2 SQIVND (reference sequence). The CDR3 extends over 12 amino acids. The V gene lost 6 bases and the J gene lost 3 bases, with 8 bases spanning the gap. This chain's CDR3 is CASSPADTEAFF. The CDR3 nucleotides read TGTGCCAGTAGCCCTGCGGACACTGAAGCTTTCTTT.

This clone was seen a handful of times. This chain links TRBV5-6 with TRBJ1-2; TRBD1 aligns across 10 bases. Germline V lookup: CDR1 SGHDT, CDR2 YYEEEE. Trimming cost V 0 bases and J 3 bases; bases outside gene matches: 2. CDR3 length: 15 residues. DNA for the CDR3: TGTGCCAGCAGCTTGGCCGGGACAGGGGACTATGGCTACACCTTC. It encodes CASSLAGTGDYGYTF.

The chain joins TRBV29-1 to TRBJ2-5; no clear D. V lost 7 bases and J lost 1, with 10 bases in between. This CDR3 comprises 12 residues. Germline V gives CDR1 SQVTM, CDR2 ANQGSEA. CDR3 loop: CSAQHTQETQYF. The CDR3 nucleotides are TGCAGCGCTCAACATACCCAAGAGACCCAGTACTTC. The entire variable domain, with the rest obtained from reference TRBV29-1 and TRBJ2-5, is as follows: SAVISQKPSRDICQRGTSLTIQCQVDSQVTMMFWYRQQPGQSLTLIATANQGSEATYESGFVIDKFPISRPNLTFSTLTVSNMSPEDSSIYLCSAQHTQETQYFGPGTRLLVL.

The chain combines TRBV7-2 with TRBJ1-4; D uncertain. CDR1 is SGHTA and CDR2 is FQGNSA in the germline V gene. V was cut by 0 bases and J by 4 bases, with 9 bases left in between. CDR3 length: 15 amino acids. CDR3 loop: CASSLANGDNEKLFF. The CDR3 DNA sequence: TGTGCCAGCAGCTTAGCAAACGGAGATAATGAAAAACTGTTTTTT. The full variable domain, in which reference TRBV7-2 and TRBJ1-4 provide the parts outside the CDR3, is GAGVSQSPSNKVTEKGKDVELRCDPISGHTALYWYRQSLGQGLEFLIYFQGNSAPDKSGLPSDRFSAERTGGSVSTLTIQRTQQEDSAVYLCASSLANGDNEKLFFGSGTQLSVL.